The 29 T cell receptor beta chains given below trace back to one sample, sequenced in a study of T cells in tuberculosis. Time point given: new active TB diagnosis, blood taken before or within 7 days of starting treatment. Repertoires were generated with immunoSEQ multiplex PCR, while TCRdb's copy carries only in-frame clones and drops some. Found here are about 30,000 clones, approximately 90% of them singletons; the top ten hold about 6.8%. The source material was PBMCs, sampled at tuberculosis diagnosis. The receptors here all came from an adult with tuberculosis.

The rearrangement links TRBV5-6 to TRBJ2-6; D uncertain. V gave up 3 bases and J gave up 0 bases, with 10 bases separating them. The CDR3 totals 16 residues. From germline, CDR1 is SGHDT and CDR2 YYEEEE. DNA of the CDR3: TGTGCCAGCAGCTACAATCGCAACTCTGGGGCCAACGTCCTGACTTTC. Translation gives CASSYNRNSGANVLTF.

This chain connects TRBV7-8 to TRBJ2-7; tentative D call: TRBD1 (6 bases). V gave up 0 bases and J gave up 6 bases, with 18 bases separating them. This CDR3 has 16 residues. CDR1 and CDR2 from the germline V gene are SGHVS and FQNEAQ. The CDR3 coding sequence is TGTGCCAGCAGCTTAGCGTCTTGGGCAGGGGTAGGCGAGCAGTACTTC. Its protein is CASSLASWAGVGEQYF.

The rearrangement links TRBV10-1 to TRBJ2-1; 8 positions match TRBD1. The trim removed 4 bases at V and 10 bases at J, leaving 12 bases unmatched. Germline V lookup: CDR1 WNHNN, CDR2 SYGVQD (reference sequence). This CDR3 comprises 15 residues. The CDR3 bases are TGCGCCAGCAGTGGCTCCGGGACAGGTAGCTTGGAGCAGTTCTTC. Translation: CASSGSGTGSLEQFF.

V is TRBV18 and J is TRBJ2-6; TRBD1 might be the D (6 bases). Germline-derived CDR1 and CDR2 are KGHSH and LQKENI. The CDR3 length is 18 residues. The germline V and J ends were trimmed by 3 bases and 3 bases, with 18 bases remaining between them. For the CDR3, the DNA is TGTGCCAGCTCACCGAGCCTTTACAGGGTAGGTGGGGCCAACGTCCTGACTTTC. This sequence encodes CASSPSLYRVGGANVLTF.

The CDR3: CASSSRQPRTTNEKLFF. CDR3 bases: TGTGCCAGCAGCTCGCGACAACCTCGAACAACTAATGAAAAACTGTTTTTT. The rearrangement uses TRBV5-5 and TRBJ1-4, with no clear D. The CDR3 is made up of 17 amino acids. V lost 3 bases and J lost 0, with 15 bases in between. Germline V gene data show CDR1 as SGHKS and CDR2 as YYEKEE (reference sequence).

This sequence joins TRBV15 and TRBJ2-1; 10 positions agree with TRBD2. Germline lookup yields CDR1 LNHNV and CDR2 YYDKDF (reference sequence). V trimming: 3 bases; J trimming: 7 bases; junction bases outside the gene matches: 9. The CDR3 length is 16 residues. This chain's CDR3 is CATSRSGGALVNEQFF. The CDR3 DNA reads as TGTGCCACCAGCAGGAGCGGGGGGGCCCTTGTAAATGAGCAGTTCTTC.

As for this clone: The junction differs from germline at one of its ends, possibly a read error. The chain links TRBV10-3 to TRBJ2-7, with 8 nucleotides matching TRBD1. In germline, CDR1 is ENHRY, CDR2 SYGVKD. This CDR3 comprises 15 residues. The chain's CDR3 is CASSPPGDRIDEQYF. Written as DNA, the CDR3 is TGTGCCAGCAGTCCGCCGGGGGACAGGATCGACGAGCAGTACTTC.

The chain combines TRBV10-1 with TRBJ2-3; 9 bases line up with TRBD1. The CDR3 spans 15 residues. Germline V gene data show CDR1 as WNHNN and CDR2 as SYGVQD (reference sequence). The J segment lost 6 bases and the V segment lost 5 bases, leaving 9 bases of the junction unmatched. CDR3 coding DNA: TGCGCCAGCAGTTATAACAGGGGGCGCGGGGATACGCAGTATTTT. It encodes CASSYNRGRGDTQYF.

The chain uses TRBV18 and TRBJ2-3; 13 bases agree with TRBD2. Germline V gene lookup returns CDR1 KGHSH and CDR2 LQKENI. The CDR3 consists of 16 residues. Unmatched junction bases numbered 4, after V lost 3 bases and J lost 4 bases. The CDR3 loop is CASSPGLAGVSDTQYF. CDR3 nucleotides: TGTGCCAGCTCACCCGGACTAGCGGGAGTATCAGATACGCAGTATTTT.

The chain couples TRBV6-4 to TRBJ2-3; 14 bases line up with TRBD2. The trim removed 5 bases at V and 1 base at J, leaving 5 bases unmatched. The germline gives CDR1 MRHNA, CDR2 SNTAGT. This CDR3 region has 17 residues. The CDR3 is CASSPTSGGAGTDTQYF. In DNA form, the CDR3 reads TGTGCCAGCAGTCCGACTAGCGGGGGGGCCGGCACAGATACGCAGTATTTT.

CDR3 in amino acids: CASSVGLNEQFF. CDR3 in DNA: TGTGCCAGCAGTGTGGGCCTGAATGAGCAGTTCTTC. The chain carries TRBV25-1 and TRBJ2-1, with D unresolved. CDR3 length: 12 residues. The ends were cut back, 4 bases at V and 7 bases at J, with 8 bases in the middle. Per the germline V gene, CDR1 is MGHDK and CDR2 is SYGVNS.

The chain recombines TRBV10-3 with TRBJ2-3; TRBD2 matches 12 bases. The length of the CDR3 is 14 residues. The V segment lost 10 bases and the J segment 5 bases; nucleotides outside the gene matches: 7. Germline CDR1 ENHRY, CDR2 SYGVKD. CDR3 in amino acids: CATTRLAGVDTQYF. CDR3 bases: TGTGCCACCACGAGACTAGCGGGAGTAGATACGCAGTATTTT.

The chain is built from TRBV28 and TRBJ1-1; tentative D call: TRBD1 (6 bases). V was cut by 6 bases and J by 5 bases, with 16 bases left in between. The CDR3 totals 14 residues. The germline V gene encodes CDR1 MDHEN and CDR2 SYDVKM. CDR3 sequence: CASRSQGSGTEAFF. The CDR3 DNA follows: TGTGCCAGCAGGTCACAGGGAAGTGGTACTGAAGCTTTCTTT.

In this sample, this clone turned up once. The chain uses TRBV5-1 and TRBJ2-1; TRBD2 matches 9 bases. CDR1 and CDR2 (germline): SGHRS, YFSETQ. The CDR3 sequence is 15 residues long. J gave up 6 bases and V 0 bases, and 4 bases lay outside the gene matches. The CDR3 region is CASSLVSGSPNEQFF. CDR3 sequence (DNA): TGCGCCAGCAGCTTGGTTAGCGGGAGTCCCAATGAGCAGTTCTTC. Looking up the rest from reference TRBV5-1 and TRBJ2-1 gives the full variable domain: KAGVTQTPRYLIKTRGQQVTLSCSPISGHRSVSWYQQTPGQGLQFLFEYFSETQRNKGNFPGRFSGRQFSNSRSEMNVSTLELGDSALYLCASSLVSGSPNEQFFGPGTRLTVL.

CDR3 amino acids: CATSRVRQFNTDTQYF. CDR3 nucleotides: TGTGCCACCAGCAGAGTTCGACAGTTCAACACAGATACGCAGTATTTT. V and J are TRBV15 and TRBJ2-3, with D possibly being TRBD1 (5 bases). Looked up from germline, CDR1 is LNHNV and CDR2 is YYDKDF (reference sequence). V shed 1 base and J shed 2 bases, with 13 bases lying between them. CDR3 length: 16 amino acids.

Here the CDR3 DNA reads TGTGCCAGCAGACGACGGACTTACAATGAGCAGTTCTTC. Translation: CASRRRTYNEQFF. The gene calls are TRBV27 and TRBJ2-1; possible D gene TRBD2, 5 bases. The CDR3 is 13 amino acids. Trimming shortened V by 6 bases and J by 4 bases, and 10 bases separated the two germline ends. Germline lookup yields CDR1 MNHEY and CDR2 SMNVEV (reference sequence).

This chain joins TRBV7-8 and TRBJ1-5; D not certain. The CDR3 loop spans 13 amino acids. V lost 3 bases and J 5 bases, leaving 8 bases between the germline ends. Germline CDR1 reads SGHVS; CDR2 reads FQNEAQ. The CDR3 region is CASSLSSDQPQHF. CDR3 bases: TGTGCCAGCAGCTTGTCTTCCGATCAGCCCCAGCATTTT.

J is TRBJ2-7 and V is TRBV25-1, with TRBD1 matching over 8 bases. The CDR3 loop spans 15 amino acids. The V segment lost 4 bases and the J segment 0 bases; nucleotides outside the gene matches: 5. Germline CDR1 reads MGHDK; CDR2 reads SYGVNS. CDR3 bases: TGTGCCAGCAGTGCACGACAGGGGCACTCCTACGAGCAGTACTTC. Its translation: CASSARQGHSYEQYF.

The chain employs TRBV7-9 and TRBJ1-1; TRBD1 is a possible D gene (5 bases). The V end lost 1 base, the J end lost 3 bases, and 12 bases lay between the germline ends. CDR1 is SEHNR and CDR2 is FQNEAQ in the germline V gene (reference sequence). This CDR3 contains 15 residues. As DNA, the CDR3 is TGTGCCAGCAGCTTAGGGCCGGGGGTGGACACTGAAGCTTTCTTT. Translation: CASSLGPGVDTEAFF.

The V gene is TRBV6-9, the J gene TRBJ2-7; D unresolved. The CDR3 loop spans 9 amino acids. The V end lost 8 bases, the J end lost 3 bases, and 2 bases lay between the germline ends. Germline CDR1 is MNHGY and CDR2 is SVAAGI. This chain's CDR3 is CASLYEQYF. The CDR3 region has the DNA TGTGCCAGCCTCTACGAGCAGTACTTC.

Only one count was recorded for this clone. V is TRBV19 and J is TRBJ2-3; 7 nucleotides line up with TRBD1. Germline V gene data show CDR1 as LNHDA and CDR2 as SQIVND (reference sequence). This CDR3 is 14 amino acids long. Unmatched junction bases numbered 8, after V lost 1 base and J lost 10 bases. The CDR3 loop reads CASSIGGTEVPQYF. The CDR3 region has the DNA TGTGCCAGTAGTATAGGAGGGACAGAAGTACCGCAGTATTTT.

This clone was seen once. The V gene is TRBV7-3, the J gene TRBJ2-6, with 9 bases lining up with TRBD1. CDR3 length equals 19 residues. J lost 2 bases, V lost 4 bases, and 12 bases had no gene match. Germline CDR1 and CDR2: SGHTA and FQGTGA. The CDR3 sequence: CASSSKASGQGAGANVLTF. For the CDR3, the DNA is TGTGCCAGCAGCTCGAAGGCCTCGGGACAGGGTGCTGGGGCCAACGTCCTGACTTTC.

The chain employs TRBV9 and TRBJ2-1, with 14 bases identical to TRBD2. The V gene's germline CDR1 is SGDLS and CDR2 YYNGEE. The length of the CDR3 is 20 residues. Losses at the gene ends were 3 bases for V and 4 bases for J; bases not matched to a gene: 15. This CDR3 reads CASSARLAGGAISVYNEQFF. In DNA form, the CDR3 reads TGTGCCAGCAGCGCTCGACTAGCGGGAGGGGCAATATCGGTATACAATGAGCAGTTCTTC.

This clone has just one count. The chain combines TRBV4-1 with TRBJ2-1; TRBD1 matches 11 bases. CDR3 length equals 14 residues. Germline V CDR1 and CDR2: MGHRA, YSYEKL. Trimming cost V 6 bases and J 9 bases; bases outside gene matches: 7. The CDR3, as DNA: TGCGCCAGCAGTAGCCGGGACAGGGGGATTGAGCAGTTCTTC. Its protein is CASSSRDRGIEQFF.

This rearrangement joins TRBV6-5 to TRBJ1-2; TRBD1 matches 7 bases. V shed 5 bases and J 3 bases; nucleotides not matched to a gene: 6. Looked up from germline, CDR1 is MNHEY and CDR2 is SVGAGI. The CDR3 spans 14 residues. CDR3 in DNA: TGTGCCAGCAGTAAAAGTGGACAGGACTATGGCTACACCTTC. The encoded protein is CASSKSGQDYGYTF.

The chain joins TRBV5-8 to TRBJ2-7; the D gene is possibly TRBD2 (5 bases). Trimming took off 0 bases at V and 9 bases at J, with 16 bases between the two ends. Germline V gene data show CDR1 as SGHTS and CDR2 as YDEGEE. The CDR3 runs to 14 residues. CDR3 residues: CASSLATPGFAQYF. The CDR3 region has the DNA TGTGCCAGCAGCTTGGCCACCCCGGGGTTCGCGCAGTACTTC.

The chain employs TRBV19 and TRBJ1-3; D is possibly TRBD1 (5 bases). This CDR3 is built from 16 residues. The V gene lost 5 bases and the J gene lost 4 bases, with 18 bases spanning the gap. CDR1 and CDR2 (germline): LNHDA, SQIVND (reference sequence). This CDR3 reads CASSPPPGGIGNTIYF. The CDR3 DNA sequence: TGTGCCAGTAGTCCTCCGCCCGGGGGAATAGGAAACACCATATATTTT.

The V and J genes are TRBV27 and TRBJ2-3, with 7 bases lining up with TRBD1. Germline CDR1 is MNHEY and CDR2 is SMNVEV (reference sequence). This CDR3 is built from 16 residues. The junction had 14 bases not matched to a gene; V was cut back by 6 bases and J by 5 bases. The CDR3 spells CASSMGTAPRGDTQYF. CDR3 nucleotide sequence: TGTGCCAGCAGCATGGGGACAGCCCCCCGGGGAGATACGCAGTATTTT.

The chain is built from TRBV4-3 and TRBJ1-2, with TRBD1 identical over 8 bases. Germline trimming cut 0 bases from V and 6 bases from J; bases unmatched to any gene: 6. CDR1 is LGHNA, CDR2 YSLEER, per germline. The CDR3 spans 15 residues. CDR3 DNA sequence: TGCGCCAGCAGCCAAGATTTGGGACAGGACCATGGCTACACCTTC. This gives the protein CASSQDLGQDHGYTF.